This TCR beta chain was profiled in a study of T cells in Graves' hyperthyroidism and ophthalmopathy (dated by TCRdb to about 2019). Notes on the research overall: Peripheral blood was collected at initial diagnosis, before any treatment. TCR V-J signatures able to tell the groups apart were searched for in a discovery cohort of 100 patients, of whom roughly 42 had Graves' ophthalmopathy and 57 had stable Graves' hyperthyroidism. Whether ophthalmopathy could be predicted prospectively was tested in an independent validation cohort made up of roughly 19 hyperthyroidism patients plus 17 patients who later progressed to ophthalmopathy. The 100 discovery patients were divided at random into training and test sets in a 7:3 ratio. The study also compared thyroid tissue and blood T-cell repertoires from about six Graves' hyperthyroidism patients. Once sampling was done, hyperthyroidism patients were given methimazole at a starting dose of 30 mg daily, whereas ophthalmopathy patients were given high-dose intravenous methylprednisolone. The paper reports TCR Vbeta CDR3 sequencing of 135 peripheral blood samples: 43 ophthalmopathy, 75 to 80 hyperthyroidism and approximately 17 progressor patients. Overall results and qualifications from the work: In validation, progression to ophthalmopathy was predicted by the model with 65% to 71% sensitivity and 72% to 85% specificity, a median of approximately 6.5 months before onset. No statistical method was used to fix the sample size in advance, and group allocation was not hidden from the investigators. Most expanded thyroid clonotypes (frequency above 0.001) were also found in blood, which suggests that blood repertoires may mirror thyroid immune responses. A model built on a 13 V-J signature distinguished ophthalmopathy from stable hyperthyroidism, reaching 87.88% sensitivity and about 81% specificity in cross-validation and 80%/75% in testing.

Ophthalmopathy patients had moderately to severely active disease, with a Clinical Activity Score of 3 or more, a NOSPECS grade of 4 or more, and a disease duration of less than 3 months. Any patient with an uncontrolled infection, another autoimmune disease, pregnancy or lactation was excluded. Diagnoses were based on clinical symptoms, serum thyroxine and TRAb, thyroid ultrasound and orbital computed tomography. PBMCs were separated from over 9 ml of fresh peripheral blood using Ficoll-Paque density gradient centrifugation. Total RNA was extracted using Trizol reagent, and RNA quality was assessed on an Agilent 2100 Bioanalyzer. This clonotype was counted only a few times. Its antigen is currently not known. Per-nucleotide qualities are absent, and no much larger clonotype sits a single base away. The CDR3 numbers 16 residues from cysteine through phenylalanine. The CDR3 DNA has 48 bases and is translated from base 1. Trimming at the junction amounts to 0 bases on V and 7 bases on J, and the germline ends lie 13 bases apart. The germline V gene specifies LGHNA as CDR1 and YSLEER as CDR2.

TCR beta CDR3 regions were amplified from RNA transcripts. A first-round RT-PCR of the TCR CDR3 used the HTBI primer set with the Qiagen OneStep RT-PCR kit. Libraries were constructed in a second round of multiplex PCR, after which size selection and purification were carried out. Sequencing of the libraries was done on an Illumina HiSeq2000 using paired-end 100 bp reads. Per the source publication's procedure: SOAPnuke was used to process the raw data, with reads discarded if the reads contained adapters or uncalled bases, had a mean Phred below 15, or lacked an exact constant-primer or identifier match. High-quality paired reads were merged using COPE v1.2.5, and each unique nucleotide sequence was defined as a clonotype. MiTCR v1.1 was used to align the clonotypes against IMGT TRBV, TRBD and TRBJ reference segments. Only V-J combinations with frequency above 0.0001, covering 99% to 99.2% of repertoires, were analysed. A TCS score was defined as the ratio of F50 (clonal expansion) to E x V (chaos), with BLOSUM62-based TCRdist applied between CDR3 peptides within each V-J. Welch's t-statistics and random forest reduced some 510 V-J features to roughly 13, which were used in a naive Bayes classifier (R e1071). TCRdb passed the public sequencing reads through fastp at Q25 and MiXCR, retaining productive beta sequences. Each CDR3 protein appears once, grouped with its most common genes and DNA. The V and J calls come from TCRdb's annotation, not from the publication. The sample records 640,000 or so distinct CDR3 sequences, about 14% of which are singletons. The top ten hold roughly 7.7% of the sample.

The source of this sequence is a woman aged 18-29 years with Graves' ophthalmopathy. The sample was blood. In this chain, TRBV4-3 is recombined with TRBJ1-6; no D gene is confidently identified. The CDR3 region reads CASSQDNDPLNSPLHF. The DNA sequence is TGCGCCAGCAGCCAAGATAACGACCCCTTAAATTCACCCCTCCACTTT.